The 19 T cell receptor beta chains reported below all come from one sample, sequenced in a study of T cell repertoires in cytomegalovirus infection. In TCRdb, the reads were re-called with MiXCR into one record per CDR3 protein. The table has tens of thousands of distinct CDR3 sequences, approximately 3.6% seen once. Sequencing was done on a sample of PBMCs. The receptors here all came from a human donor in good health (CMV status not recorded). Some clones in this sample may be carry-over from other donors' samples.

This clonotype was seen many times. The rearrangement uses TRBV7-2 and TRBJ2-3; D is perhaps TRBD1 (6 bases). The germline V and J ends were trimmed by 5 bases and 0 bases, with 15 bases remaining between them. Germline loops: CDR1 SGHTA, CDR2 FQGNSA. CDR3 length equals 16 residues. In nucleotides, the CDR3 is TGTGCCAGCAGCCTACTCCCAACAGGGAGCACAGATACGCAGTATTTT. The encoded protein is CASSLLPTGSTDTQYF.

The sample holds many counts of this clonotype. V is TRBV7-2 and J is TRBJ2-3, with TRBD1 matching over 7 bases. V dropped 5 bases and J dropped 5; count of bases not matched to a gene: 7. The CDR3 length is 14 residues. Germline CDR1 reads SGHTA; CDR2 reads FQGNSA. CDR3 DNA sequence: TGTGCCAGCAGCCTACAACAGGGGTTAGATACGCAGTATTTT. Protein: CASSLQQGLDTQYF.

This clonotype was detected many times. V usage is TRBV20-1 and J usage is TRBJ1-6; maybe TRBD1 (5 bases). Trimming took off 0 bases at V and 4 bases at J, with 10 bases between the two ends. There are 15 residues in the CDR3. The germline V gene has CDR1 DFQATT and CDR2 SNEGSKA (reference sequence). The CDR3 DNA reads TGCAGTGCTAGAGATCGCGGGGGGTATAATTCACCCCTCCACTTT. Amino acid sequence: CSARDRGGYNSPLHF.

This clonotype was observed at least ten times. The chain is built from TRBV6-2 or TRBV6-3 and TRBJ1-1, with D hard to call. Trimming pared 0 bases from V and 0 bases from J, leaving 2 bases between. The CDR3 contains 13 residues. Germline V gene sequence: CDR1 MNHEY, CDR2 SVGEGT. CDR3 DNA: TGTGCCAGCAGTTACTCCATGAACACTGAAGCTTTCTTT. Translation gives CASSYSMNTEAFF.

This clonotype was seen many times. The DNA for the CDR3 is TGTGCCAGCAGTAATAGCGGGGGGGCCGAAGATACGCAGTATTTT. Its translation: CASSNSGGAEDTQYF. The V gene is TRBV11-1, the J gene TRBJ2-3; TRBD2 aligns across 11 bases. J lost 5 bases, V lost 6 bases, and 7 bases had no gene match. Looked up from germline, CDR1 is SGHAT and CDR2 is FQDESV (reference sequence). This CDR3 region has 15 residues.

This clonotype occurred many times. The chain links TRBV5-4 to TRBJ2-1; D call uncertain. Trimming stripped 4 bases from V and 0 bases from J, with 11 bases between. CDR1 SGHNT and CDR2 YYREEE come from the germline V gene (reference sequence). CDR3 length: 15 amino acids. CDR3 DNA sequence: TGTGCCAGCAGCAAGGATCCGAGCTCCTACAATGAGCAGTTCTTC. Its protein is CASSKDPSSYNEQFF.

In its sample, this clonotype was seen many times. The chain is built from TRBV7-8 and TRBJ2-2; D not resolved. Germline lookup yields CDR1 SGHVS and CDR2 FQNEAQ. The V end lost 1 base, the J end lost 4 bases, and 13 bases lay between the germline ends. The CDR3 length is 16 residues. The CDR3 reads CASSLGGRASTGELFF. For the CDR3, the DNA is TGTGCCAGCAGCTTAGGTGGTCGGGCGAGCACCGGGGAGCTGTTTTTT.

Sample share makes this clonotype large. The chain joins TRBV7-9 to TRBJ2-7; D is perhaps TRBD2 (6 bases). Germline V gives CDR1 SEHNR, CDR2 FQNEAQ (reference sequence). The V end lost 5 bases, the J end lost 3 bases, and 11 bases lay between the germline ends. The CDR3 loop spans 13 amino acids. In nucleotides, the CDR3 is TGTGCCAGCAGCCGGGGACTCCGCTACGAGCAGTACTTC. Translated: CASSRGLRYEQYF. Filled out from reference TRBV7-9 and TRBJ2-7, the complete variable domain reads DTGVSQNPRHKITKRGQNVTFRCDPISEHNRLYWYRQTLGQGPEFLTYFQNEAQLEKSRLLSDRFSAERPKGSFSTLEIQRTEQGDSAMYLCASSRGLRYEQYFGPGTRLTVT.

This clonotype was detected many times. The genes are TRBV28 and TRBJ2-5; 12 bases are a match to TRBD2. The CDR3 is made up of 15 amino acids. The germline V gene encodes CDR1 MDHEN and CDR2 SYDVKM. J lost 3 bases, V lost 1 base, and 0 bases had no gene match. CDR3 protein: CASSLSSGREETQYF. In nucleotides, the CDR3 is TGTGCCAGCAGTTTATCTAGCGGGAGGGAAGAGACCCAGTACTTC.

This clonotype has ten or more counts. The rearrangement links TRBV7-2 to TRBJ2-5; D may be TRBD2 (5 bases). Germline V gives CDR1 SGHTA, CDR2 FQGNSA. V was cut by 0 bases and J by 5 bases, with 16 bases left in between. The CDR3 length is 16 residues. For the CDR3, the DNA is TGTGCCAGCAGCTTAGCGGGGAGCGGACCTGGGGAGACCCAGTACTTC. Translated: CASSLAGSGPGETQYF.

This clonotype was seen many times. At one end, the junction sequence differs from germline, possibly due to a read error. V gene TRBV5-4 combines with J gene TRBJ2-3; the match to TRBD2 covers 13 bases. Germline V gene lookup returns CDR1 SGHNT and CDR2 YYREEE (reference sequence). This CDR3 spans 16 amino acids. CDR3 protein: CASSLTSGGGGDAQYF. In DNA, the CDR3 is TGTGCCAGCAGCTTGACTAGCGGGGGGGGTGGAGATGCGCAGTATTTT.

This clonotype was counted at least ten times. V and J are TRBV7-9 and TRBJ1-1; tentatively, D is TRBD1 (6 bases). The V gene's germline CDR1 is SEHNR and CDR2 FQNEAQ (reference sequence). Trimming cost V 5 bases and J 6 bases, with 19 bases left between them. This CDR3 is 15 amino acids long. DNA of the CDR3: TGTGCCAGCAGCGAATGGGCGATTAAGGGGGCTGAAGCTTTCTTT. Translating it yields CASSEWAIKGAEAFF.

This clonotype occurred many times. The rearrangement joins TRBV7-6 to TRBJ2-7; TRBD2 is a possible D gene (6 bases). V was pared by 5 bases and J by 3 bases, with 17 bases between. CDR3 length: 15 residues. The germline V gene has CDR1 SGHVS and CDR2 FNYEAQ. The CDR3 loop is CASSHSGYQGYEQYF. In DNA, the CDR3 is TGTGCCAGCAGCCATAGCGGTTATCAGGGCTACGAGCAGTACTTC.

This clonotype was observed many times. The chain has TRBV20-1 and TRBJ2-1; D is unresolved. Trimming cost V 0 bases and J 0 bases, with 9 bases left between them. Germline assignment: CDR1 DFQATT and CDR2 SNEGSKA (reference sequence). This CDR3 comprises 15 residues. The CDR3 nucleotides read TGCAGTGCTAGAGATACCCTACCCTCCTACAATGAGCAGTTCTTC. Amino acid sequence: CSARDTLPSYNEQFF.

This clonotype was counted many times. J is TRBJ2-7 and V is TRBV12-5; D not certain. V lost 3 bases, J lost 0 bases, and 9 bases lay in between. Germline V gene sequence: CDR1 LGHNT, CDR2 FRNRAP. The CDR3 contains 14 residues. CDR3 in amino acids: CASGFGDFSYEQYF. CDR3 DNA sequence: TGTGCTAGTGGTTTTGGTGATTTCTCCTACGAGCAGTACTTC.

In this sample, this clonotype turned up many times. The chain combines TRBV7-2 with TRBJ2-5; 7 bases fit TRBD2. V shed 1 base, J shed 4 bases, and the junction held 9 bases outside the gene matches. This CDR3 is 16 amino acids long. In germline, CDR1 is SGHTA, CDR2 FQGNSA. CDR3 nucleotides: TGTGCCAGCAGCTTAGGAGGGAGGGCCATTGGAGAGACCCAGTACTTC. Translating it yields CASSLGGRAIGETQYF.

This clonotype was observed at least ten times. The chain is built from TRBV7-4 and TRBJ2-6, with 9 bases aligning to TRBD2. Germline CDR1 and CDR2: SGHVT and SQSDAQ. This CDR3 contains 17 residues. V trimming: 7 bases; J trimming: 1 base; junction bases outside the gene matches: 8. The CDR3 bases are TGTGCCAGCACCACACTAGCGGGCCTATCTGGGGCCAACGTCCTGACTTTC. Protein product: CASTTLAGLSGANVLTF.

There are many counts of this clonotype. The chain couples TRBV6-1 to TRBJ1-6, with unresolved D. V dropped 6 bases and J dropped 7 bases, with 7 bases sitting between them. The CDR3 consists of 12 residues. Per the germline V gene, CDR1 is MNHNS and CDR2 is SASEGT. The CDR3 nucleotides read TGTGCCAGCAGGCCCGCAAATTCACCCCTCCACTTT. Translating gives CASRPANSPLHF.

Ten or more counts support this clonotype. The CDR3 reads CASSSTGQYSNQPQHF. CDR3 DNA sequence: TGTGCCAGCAGCTCTACGGGGCAGTATAGCAATCAGCCCCAGCATTTT. The genes are TRBV7-2 and TRBJ1-5, with a weak D call TRBD1 (5 bases). The germline V gene encodes CDR1 SGHTA and CDR2 FQGNSA. This CDR3 has 16 amino acids. Trimming pared 4 bases from V and 0 bases from J, leaving 13 bases between.